One sample yielded the 29 T cell receptor beta chains listed below, sequenced in a study of human T cells and chemical hapten exposure. Time point specified: pre-sensitization, week 0. Treatment in this sample: therapeutic diphenylcyclopropenone sensitization with weekly scalp DPC. TCRdb analysed the RACE reads with MiXCR anew, one entry per CDR3 protein. The table has about 85,000 distinct CDR3 sequences, over 6.5% seen once. Sequencing was performed on whole blood, taken in connection with sensitization to the hapten diphenylcyclopropenone (DPC). The receptors shown here come from a man aged 40-49 years with alopecia areata. Some clones in this sample may be carry-over from other donors' samples.

This clonotype was observed many times. This sequence joins TRBV6-2 or TRBV6-3 and TRBJ2-1, with 8 bases aligning to TRBD1. CDR1 MNHEY and CDR2 SVGEGT come from the germline V gene. The CDR3 covers 15 residues. The junction had 10 bases not matched to a gene; V was cut back by 6 bases and J by 6 bases. The CDR3 reads CASRPGQEGLNEQFF. The DNA for the CDR3 is TGTGCCAGCAGGCCGGGACAGGAGGGGCTCAATGAGCAGTTCTTC.

The gene calls are TRBV7-9 and TRBJ2-5; 13 nucleotides match TRBD2. The CDR3 covers 15 residues. CDR1 is SEHNR, CDR2 FQNEAQ, per germline (reference sequence). V lost 6 bases and J lost 4; bases outside the gene matches: 5. This chain's CDR3 is CASRGTSGRGETQYF. CDR3 in DNA: TGTGCCAGCAGAGGAACTAGCGGGAGGGGAGAGACCCAGTACTTC. The full variable domain, in which reference TRBV7-9 and TRBJ2-5 provide the parts outside the CDR3, is DTGVSQNPRHKITKRGQNVTFRCDPISEHNRLYWYRQTLGQGPEFLTYFQNEAQLEKSRLLSDRFSAERPKGSFSTLEIQRTEQGDSAMYLCASRGTSGRGETQYFGPGTRLLVL.

This clonotype showed up just a few times. The CDR3 DNA sequence: TGTGCCAGCAGTGAAGCAGGACGGCAGTACGTC. Residues: CASSEAGRQYV. This sequence joins TRBV6-1 and TRBJ2-7; no reliable D call. V was trimmed by 0 bases and J by 9 bases, leaving 6 bases between them. The CDR3 is made up of 11 amino acids. Germline CDR1 reads MNHNS; CDR2 reads SASEGT.

There are many counts of this clonotype. The chain is built from TRBV7-2 and TRBJ2-1; 10 bases map to TRBD2. V dropped 7 bases and J dropped 3; count of bases not matched to a gene: 6. This CDR3 has 15 residues. Germline lookup yields CDR1 SGHTA and CDR2 FQGNSA. The CDR3, as DNA: TGTGCCAGCATCAATAGCGGGAGGATCTACAATGAGCAGTTCTTC. As protein: CASINSGRIYNEQFF. The full variable domain, in which reference TRBV7-2 and TRBJ2-1 provide the parts outside the CDR3, is GAGVSQSPSNKVTEKGKDVELRCDPISGHTALYWYRQSLGQGLEFLIYFQGNSAPDKSGLPSDRFSAERTGGSVSTLTIQRTQQEDSAVYLCASINSGRIYNEQFFGPGTRLTVL.

This clonotype was recorded at least ten times. V is TRBV5-1 and J is TRBJ2-1; 9 positions agree with TRBD1. V trimming: 0 bases; J trimming: 8 bases; junction bases outside the gene matches: 6. CDR1 and CDR2 from the germline V gene are SGHRS and YFSETQ. The CDR3 sequence is 15 residues long. The CDR3: CASSLDGQGIDEQFF. Written as DNA, the CDR3 is TGCGCCAGCAGCTTGGACGGACAGGGGATCGATGAGCAGTTCTTC.

A few counts support this clonotype. CDR3 bases: TGTGCCAGCAGCTTAAGCCCTTACGAAGAGACCCAGTACTTC. Protein product: CASSLSPYEETQYF. The rearrangement uses TRBV7-2 and TRBJ2-5; D gene uncertain. Trimming cost V 2 bases and J 3 bases, with 10 bases left between them. The length of the CDR3 is 14 residues. CDR1 is SGHTA, CDR2 FQGNSA, per germline. The complete variable domain, with remaining parts taken from reference TRBV7-2 and TRBJ2-5, reads GAGVSQSPSNKVTEKGKDVELRCDPISGHTALYWYRQSLGQGLEFLIYFQGNSAPDKSGLPSDRFSAERTGGSVSTLTIQRTQQEDSAVYLCASSLSPYEETQYFGPGTRLLVL.

The rearrangement uses TRBV10-3 and TRBJ2-7, with 8 positions matching TRBD1. Germline trimming cut 7 bases from V and 3 bases from J; bases unmatched to any gene: 8. The CDR3 loop spans 14 amino acids. Germline CDR1 and CDR2: ENHRY and SYGVKD. The CDR3 coding sequence is TGTGCCATCACAGGGGGACAGGTCAACTACGAGCAGTACGTC. It codes for CAITGGQVNYEQYV.

This clonotype came up many times. The chain carries TRBV10-3 and TRBJ2-2; 7 nucleotides match TRBD1. The CDR3 length is 18 residues. Germline V gene data show CDR1 as ENHRY and CDR2 as SYGVKD. V gave up 3 bases and J gave up 6 bases; unmatched junction bases: 16. As DNA, the CDR3 is TGTGCCATCAGTGAATTGGGACAGACGTCCGATCCCCCCGGGGAGCTGTTTTTT. Its protein is CAISELGQTSDPPGELFF.

This clonotype was detected ten times or more. V and J are TRBV6-2 or TRBV6-3 and TRBJ2-7, with 8 bases that match TRBD1. The CDR3 is 14 residues long. Germline assignment: CDR1 MNHEY and CDR2 SVGEGT. Trimming took 2 bases from V and 5 from J; bases not matched to a gene: 5. DNA of the CDR3: TGTGCCAGCAGTTACAGGACAGGGCAGGACGAGCAGTACTTC. It translates to CASSYRTGQDEQYF.

This clonotype was picked up a small number of times. The genes are TRBV12-3 or TRBV12-4 and TRBJ1-1; D is possibly TRBD1 (6 bases). Trimming pared 5 bases from V and 6 bases from J, leaving 19 bases between. CDR3 length: 15 residues. The CDR3 DNA reads TGTGCCAGCAGTCCTACTTTACAGGGACGCCCTGAAGCTTTCTTT. Translation: CASSPTLQGRPEAFF.

This clonotype was picked up a small number of times. Its ends do not fully match the called genes, so a read error is possible. This sequence joins TRBV7-7 and TRBJ2-3; TRBD2 is a possible D gene (7 bases). The CDR3 has 15 residues. Looked up from germline, CDR1 is SSHAT and CDR2 is FNYEAQ (reference sequence). The CDR3 loop reads CASSQGREFTDTQYF. The CDR3 DNA follows: TGTGCTAGCAGCCAGGGGCGGGAGTTTACAGATACGCAGTATTTT. The full variable domain, with the rest looked up from reference TRBV7-7 and TRBJ2-3, is GAGVSQSPRYKVTKRGQDVTLRCDPISSHATLYWYQQALGQGPEFLTYFNYEAQPDKSGLPSDRFSAERPEGSISTLTIQRTEQRDSAMYRCASSQGREFTDTQYFGPGTRLTVL.

Remarks on this clonotype: This could be a read error, since a much larger clone is one nucleotide away. The V gene is TRBV11-3, the J gene TRBJ2-1; D gene unclear. The germline V gene encodes CDR1 SGHNT and CDR2 YENEEA. CDR3 size: 14 residues. The chain's CDR3 is CASSLFLTGNEQSF. As DNA, the CDR3 is TGTGCCAGCAGCTTATTTCTCACGGGCAATGAGCAGTCCTTC.

This clonotype has ten or more counts. In nucleotides, the CDR3 is TGTGCCAGCAGCCGGATGGGACAGCAAGAGACCCAGTACTTC. Translated, it gives CASSRMGQQETQYF. The rearrangement links TRBV7-2 to TRBJ2-5; 7 bases are a match to TRBD1. This CDR3 contains 14 residues. Losses at the gene ends were 5 bases for V and 2 bases for J; bases not matched to a gene: 5. The germline V gene has CDR1 SGHTA and CDR2 FQGNSA. The full variable domain, its missing parts supplied by reference TRBV7-2 and TRBJ2-5, is GAGVSQSPSNKVTEKGKDVELRCDPISGHTALYWYRQSLGQGLEFLIYFQGNSAPDKSGLPSDRFSAERTGGSVSTLTIQRTQQEDSAVYLCASSRMGQQETQYFGPGTRLLVL.

This clonotype was seen repeatedly, ten times or more. The V call is TRBV5-6, the J call TRBJ1-3; D remains ambiguous. The length of the CDR3 is 18 residues. V was trimmed by 2 bases and J by 2 bases, leaving 20 bases between them. CDR1 and CDR2 (germline): SGHDT, YYEEEE. The CDR3 region has the DNA TGTGCCAGCAGCTTCAGTCCGGTCACCGGGCTCCCTGGAAACACCATATATTTT. It encodes CASSFSPVTGLPGNTIYF.

This clonotype turned up a few times. The chain carries TRBV7-2 and TRBJ2-7; the match to TRBD2 covers 9 bases. The CDR3 is 17 amino acids. Per the germline V gene, CDR1 is SGHTA and CDR2 is FQGNSA. Germline trimming cut 5 bases from V and 2 bases from J; bases unmatched to any gene: 13. CDR3 bases: TGTGCCAGCAGCCTGGGGACTAGCCCCCCAGCCCCCTACGAGCAGTACTTC. It translates to CASSLGTSPPAPYEQYF.

V and J are TRBV28 and TRBJ2-5; TRBD1 is a possible D gene (6 bases). CDR1 is MDHEN and CDR2 is SYDVKM in the germline V gene. Trimming cost V 1 base and J 2 bases, with 8 bases left between them. CDR3 length: 14 amino acids. CDR3 amino acids: CASSLSDSQETQYF. CDR3 coding DNA: TGTGCCAGCAGTTTATCGGACAGTCAAGAGACCCAGTACTTC.

This rearrangement joins TRBV19 to TRBJ1-1; D call uncertain. CDR1 and CDR2 (germline): LNHDA, SQIVND (reference sequence). Deletions cut 5 bases from V and 2 bases from J, with 9 bases between. There are 13 residues in the CDR3. CDR3 bases: TGTGCCAGTAGTGATGGACCAAACACTGAAGCTTTCTTT. As protein: CASSDGPNTEAFF.

This clonotype appeared many times. The V gene is TRBV6-2 or TRBV6-3, the J gene TRBJ2-7; D is undetermined. CDR1 and CDR2 from the germline V gene are MNHEY and SVGEGT. V was cut by 2 bases and J by 6 bases, with 11 bases left in between. This CDR3 is 13 amino acids long. As DNA, the CDR3 is TGTGCCAGCAGTTACAAGCGACACGGCGAGCAGTACGTC. This gives the protein CASSYKRHGEQYV.

In this sample, this clonotype turned up many times. The rearrangement uses TRBV7-3 and TRBJ1-5; D is undetermined. Germline CDR1 is SGHTA and CDR2 is FQGTGA. This CDR3 comprises 17 residues. The V end lost 4 bases, the J end lost 10 bases, and 26 bases lay between the germline ends. The CDR3 loop reads CASSSPMRRERTRPQHF. CDR3 in DNA: TGTGCCAGCAGCTCCCCAATGAGGAGGGAACGAACTCGTCCCCAGCATTTT. The variable domain in full, completed from reference TRBV7-3 and TRBJ1-5, reads GAGVSQTPSNKVTEKGKYVELRCDPISGHTALYWYRQSLGQGPEFLIYFQGTGAADDSGLPNDRFFAVRPEGSVSTLKIQRTERGDSAVYLCASSSPMRRERTRPQHFGDGTRLSIL.

The V and J genes are TRBV6-4 and TRBJ2-3, with D perhaps matching TRBD2 (5 bases). Germline V lookup: CDR1 MRHNA, CDR2 SNTAGT. CDR3 length equals 14 residues. V was pared by 4 bases and J by 3 bases, with 11 bases between. The CDR3 here is CASSAGMGTDTQYF. DNA of the CDR3: TGTGCCAGCAGTGCGGGAATGGGGACAGATACGCAGTATTTT.

V and J are TRBV19 and TRBJ2-2; possibly TRBD1 or TRBD2 for D (5 bases each). The V end was cut by 5 bases, the J end by 6 bases, with 22 bases between. CDR3 size: 17 residues. Germline CDR1 and CDR2: LNHDA and SQIVND (reference sequence). DNA for the CDR3: TGTGCCAGTAGTCCGGGGAAGGGGTTTTTCGGTGCCGGGGAGCTGTTTTTT. It translates to CASSPGKGFFGAGELFF.

This clonotype is deemed medium-sized. CDR3 region: CASSLRRDGYTF. Written as DNA, the CDR3 is TGTGCCAGTAGTCTCCGGAGGGATGGCTACACCTTC. The V gene is TRBV19, the J gene TRBJ1-2; no firm D call. The length of the CDR3 is 12 residues. The germline V and J ends were trimmed by 5 bases and 6 bases, with 10 bases remaining between them. The germline V gene encodes CDR1 LNHDA and CDR2 SQIVND (reference sequence).

A note on this clonotype: An end of the junction does not agree with germline; a read error may underlie this. This chain joins TRBV7-2 and TRBJ2-7; 9 bases map to TRBD1. CDR1 is SGHTA, CDR2 FQGNSA, per germline. The CDR3 loop spans 19 amino acids. This chain's CDR3 is CATSENPQGPGTGSYEQYF. The CDR3 nucleotides are TGTGCCACCAGCGAGAACCCTCAAGGGCCGGGGACAGGGTCCTACGAGCAGTACTTC. Together with reference TRBV7-2 and TRBJ2-7, the CDR3 gives the full variable domain: GAGVSQSPSNKVTEKGKDVELRCDPISGHTALYWYRQSLGQGLEFLIYFQGNSAPDKSGLPSDRFSAERTGGSVSTLTIQRTQQEDSAVYLCATSENPQGPGTGSYEQYFGPGTRLTVT.

This clonotype appeared many times. The genes are TRBV6-5 and TRBJ1-5; possibly TRBD1 for D (6 bases). Germline CDR1 MNHEY, CDR2 SVGAGI. The CDR3 is made up of 15 amino acids. V was clipped by 8 bases and J by 6 bases, with 20 bases between them. CDR3 amino acids: CASRKSGGAGQPQHF. As DNA, the CDR3 is TGTGCCAGCCGAAAATCCGGGGGGGCTGGTCAGCCCCAGCATTTT.

This clonotype was detected only a few times. This sequence joins TRBV30 and TRBJ1-5; D is ambiguous. The germline CDR1 and CDR2 sequences are GTSNPN and SVGIG (reference sequence). Trimming stripped 0 bases from V and 0 bases from J, with 3 bases between. This CDR3 has 13 residues. CDR3 sequence: CAWSVSSNQPQHF. CDR3 nucleotide sequence: TGTGCCTGGAGTGTTAGTAGCAATCAGCCCCAGCATTTT.

In its sample, this clonotype was seen many times. As DNA, the CDR3 is TGTGCCAGCAGCTTAGCCTTATCGGGTACTGCTAATCAGGAAGCTTTCTTT. It is translated as CASSLALSGTANQEAFF. The chain links TRBV7-9 to TRBJ1-1; D is unclear. CDR3 length: 17 residues. Trimming removed 0 bases from V and 8 bases from J, with 22 bases in between. Germline-derived CDR1 and CDR2 are SEHNR and FQNEAQ (reference sequence).

Only a few counts were recorded for this clonotype. This chain connects TRBV28 to TRBJ2-3, with 7 bases aligning to TRBD2. The CDR3 contains 14 residues. Per the germline V gene, CDR1 is MDHEN and CDR2 is SYDVKM. J was trimmed by 7 bases and V by 6 bases; bases with no gene match: 10. In nucleotides, the CDR3 is TGTGCCAGCAGAAAGCGGGACCCCTGGCATACGCAGTATTTT. It translates to CASRKRDPWHTQYF.

V is TRBV6-5 and J is TRBJ2-3; D ambiguous. CDR1 MNHEY and CDR2 SVGAGI come from the germline V gene. Trimming cost V 4 bases and J 0 bases, with 11 bases left between them. The CDR3 contains 15 residues. The CDR3 here is CASSWRGESTDTQYF. DNA of the CDR3: TGTGCCAGCAGTTGGCGCGGAGAAAGCACAGATACGCAGTATTTT.

The table lists this clonotype with many counts. This chain uses TRBV2 with TRBJ1-3; maybe TRBD1 (5 bases). V was pared by 4 bases and J by 3 bases, with 7 bases between. Germline CDR1 reads SNHLY; CDR2 reads FYNNEI. The CDR3 extends over 13 amino acids. CDR3 coding DNA: TGTGCCAGCAGTGGAGGGGTTGGAAACACCATATATTTT. The encoded protein is CASSGGVGNTIYF. The full variable domain, completed using reference TRBV2 and TRBJ1-3, is EPEVTQTPSHQVTQMGQEVILRCVPISNHLYFYWYRQILGQKVEFLVSFYNNEISEKSEIFDDQFSVERPDGSNFTLKIRSTKLEDSAMYFCASSGGVGNTIYFGEGSWLTVV.